These 15 T cell receptor beta chains share one sample of origin, sequenced in a study of glioma-infiltrating T cells after dendritic cell vaccination. Regarding time point: after dendritic cell vaccination, including at tumor progression/relapse. Generated by immunoSEQ multiplex PCR, the TCRdb table keeps only in-frame clones and is missing some. The sample holds more than 95,000 clones, 90% seen once. This specimen was blood, taken after dendritic cell vaccination. Source of these receptors: a human donor with glioblastoma.

This chain connects TRBV12-5 to TRBJ1-1, with D tentatively TRBD1 (6 bases). CDR3 size: 14 residues. CDR1 LGHNT and CDR2 FRNRAP come from the germline V gene. Trimming left V 1 base short and J 4 bases short, with 10 bases between. CDR3 region: CASGLGWGPTEAFF. DNA of the CDR3: TGTGCTAGTGGTTTGGGGTGGGGGCCCACTGAAGCTTTCTTT.

The sample holds a few counts of this clone. The chain has TRBV10-2 and TRBJ1-5; D not certain. The CDR3 loop spans 13 amino acids. Germline V lookup: CDR1 WSHSY, CDR2 SAAADI. Trimming removed 10 bases from V and 2 bases from J, with 12 bases in between. The CDR3 DNA reads TGCGCCACCTCTGAGGGAGGCAATCAGCCCCAGCATTTT. Protein product: CATSEGGNQPQHF.

The V gene is TRBV7-9, the J gene TRBJ2-1, with 9 nucleotides matching TRBD2. V trimming: 3 bases; J trimming: 10 bases; junction bases outside the gene matches: 10. CDR1 is SEHNR and CDR2 is FQNEAQ in the germline V gene (reference sequence). This CDR3 contains 15 residues. The CDR3 DNA is TGTGCCAGCAGCTTTACCGGGACTAGCTTTGGGGAGCAGTTCTTC. The encoded protein is CASSFTGTSFGEQFF.

The chain couples TRBV2 to TRBJ1-5; maybe TRBD1 (6 bases). The germline gives CDR1 SNHLY, CDR2 FYNNEI. Trimming left V 10 bases short and J 0 bases short, with 13 bases between. This CDR3 has 14 amino acids. In DNA, the CDR3 is TGTGCCACTCAGGGACAACATAGCAATCAGCCCCAGCATTTT. It is translated as CATQGQHSNQPQHF. The whole variable domain, filled in from reference TRBV2 and TRBJ1-5, reads EPEVTQTPSHQVTQMGQEVILRCVPISNHLYFYWYRQILGQKVEFLVSFYNNEISEKSEIFDDQFSVERPDGSNFTLKIRSTKLEDSAMYFCATQGQHSNQPQHFGDGTRLSIL.

The chain combines TRBV19 with TRBJ1-1; D call uncertain. The CDR3 spans 14 residues. The germline V gene has CDR1 LNHDA and CDR2 SQIVND (reference sequence). Trimming pared 1 base from V and 1 base from J, leaving 7 bases between. CDR3 DNA: TGTGCCAGTAGTATAGCAGGTGGGAACACTGAAGCTTTCTTT. Translated: CASSIAGGNTEAFF.

The V call is TRBV23-1, the J call TRBJ1-1; D unclear. TRBV23-1 is sorted into the ORF group, with uncertain function. The length of the CDR3 is 11 residues. V lost 4 bases to trimming and J lost 5 bases, with 5 bases between them. CDR3 nucleotide sequence: TGCGCCAGCAGTCGCGGGACTGAAGCTTTCTTT. Protein: CASSRGTEAFF.

V is TRBV6-1 and J is TRBJ1-1, with 10 bases fitting TRBD1. J gave up 5 bases and V 8 bases, and 11 bases lay outside the gene matches. The CDR3 loop spans 15 amino acids. The germline V gene encodes CDR1 MNHNS and CDR2 SASEGT. The CDR3, as DNA: TGTGCCAGCGGGGGACAGGGGTGGGGAACGACTGAAGCTTTCTTT. Translated, it gives CASGGQGWGTTEAFF.

The V call is TRBV27, the J call TRBJ2-3; 9 bases align to TRBD1. CDR1 and CDR2 from the germline V gene are MNHEY and SMNVEV (reference sequence). With V trimmed by 3 bases and J by 3 bases, 4 bases remained unmatched. CDR3 length: 15 amino acids. CDR3: CASSLDRGGTDTQYF. The DNA of the CDR3 is TGTGCCAGCAGTTTGGACAGGGGAGGTACAGATACGCAGTATTTT.

The J gene is TRBJ2-1, the V gene TRBV27; 7 nucleotides line up with TRBD2. Germline V gives CDR1 MNHEY, CDR2 SMNVEV (reference sequence). The CDR3 extends over 14 amino acids. The J segment lost 5 bases and the V segment lost 4 bases, leaving 5 bases of the junction unmatched. CDR3 DNA: TGTGCCAGCAGTTGGCGGGGGTTGAACAATGAGCAGTTCTTC. It yields the protein CASSWRGLNNEQFF.

This clone appeared a single time. The chain couples TRBV7-3 to TRBJ1-1, with TRBD1 as a possible D gene (5 bases). Trimming left V 2 bases short and J 3 bases short, with 10 bases between. Germline V CDR1 and CDR2: SGHTA, FQGTGA. The CDR3 has 14 amino acids. The CDR3 bases are TGTGCCAGCAGCTTAGGGGCAGGGTACACTGAAGCTTTCTTT. Translated: CASSLGAGYTEAFF.

This CDR3 reads CASSKGTSPEQFF. CDR3 coding DNA: TGCGCCAGCAGCAAAGGGACTAGCCCTGAGCAGTTCTTC. V usage is TRBV5-1 and J usage is TRBJ2-1; the match to TRBD2 covers 9 bases. The junction had 5 bases not matched to a gene; V was cut back by 4 bases and J by 9 bases. This CDR3 spans 13 amino acids. The germline V gene encodes CDR1 SGHRS and CDR2 YFSETQ. Variable domain in full (rest from reference TRBV5-1 and TRBJ2-1): KAGVTQTPRYLIKTRGQQVTLSCSPISGHRSVSWYQQTPGQGLQFLFEYFSETQRNKGNFPGRFSGRQFSNSRSEMNVSTLELGDSALYLCASSKGTSPEQFFGPGTRLTVL.

The V call is TRBV30, the J call TRBJ2-7, with D possibly being TRBD2 (6 bases). The CDR3 loop spans 12 amino acids. V was trimmed by 6 bases and J by 5 bases, leaving 14 bases between them. CDR1 is GTSNPN, CDR2 SVGIG, per germline (reference sequence). CDR3: CACRETWDEQYF. The CDR3 bases are TGTGCCTGCCGGGAGACTTGGGACGAGCAGTACTTC.

This clone was seen a single time. The rearrangement joins TRBV5-4 to TRBJ2-7; 8 nucleotides agree with TRBD2. The CDR3 is 15 amino acids. CDR1 and CDR2 from the germline V gene are SGHNT and YYREEE (reference sequence). J was trimmed by 6 bases and V by 4 bases; bases with no gene match: 12. The CDR3 reads CASSPWTSPTGEQYF. The CDR3 DNA reads TGTGCCAGCAGCCCCTGGACTAGCCCAACGGGCGAGCAGTACTTC.

The chain joins TRBV5-1 to TRBJ2-7; TRBD1 agrees at 9 bases. J was trimmed by 6 bases and V by 5 bases; bases with no gene match: 3. CDR1 SGHRS and CDR2 YFSETQ come from the germline V gene. The CDR3 totals 12 residues. In nucleotides, the CDR3 is TGCGCCAGCAGTCAGGACAGGGGCGAGCAGTACTTC. Its protein product is CASSQDRGEQYF.

The genes are TRBV19 and TRBJ2-2; 7 nucleotides align to TRBD1. CDR3 size: 15 residues. The J segment lost 4 bases and the V segment lost 5 bases, leaving 7 bases of the junction unmatched. Germline values: CDR1 LNHDA, CDR2 SQIVND (reference sequence). CDR3 DNA: TGTGCCAGTAGTCCCGACAGGGTTCGCACCGGGGAGCTGTTTTTT. Protein: CASSPDRVRTGELFF.